The next 20 T cell receptor beta chains were all read from a single sample in a study of breast tumors, draining lymph nodes, adjacent tissues. TCRdb analysed the multiplex PCR reads with MiXCR anew, one entry per CDR3 protein. The sample has over 60,000 distinct CDR3 sequences, around 60% seen once. Sequences were obtained from breast tumor tissue. The receptors stem from a female donor with breast cancer. Some clones in this sample may be carry-over from other donors' samples.

This chain uses TRBV7-3 with TRBJ2-3, with 16 nucleotides matching TRBD2. CDR1 and CDR2 (germline): SGHTA, FQGTGA. V lost 5 bases to trimming and J lost 1 base; unmatched junction nucleotides: 15. The CDR3 has 21 amino acids. The CDR3 sequence: CASSEEGGLAGGRWGTDTQYF. As DNA, the CDR3 is TGTGCCAGCAGCGAGGAGGGGGGACTAGCGGGGGGGCGATGGGGCACAGATACGCAGTATTTT.

This rearrangement joins TRBV12-3 or TRBV12-4 to TRBJ1-5, with 12 bases identical to TRBD1. This CDR3 spans 17 amino acids. Trimming cost V 3 bases and J 2 bases; bases outside gene matches: 5. The CDR3 loop is CASSLGTGGCGNQPQHF. CDR3 bases: TGTGCCAGCAGTTTGGGGACAGGGGGCTGTGGCAATCAGCCCCAGCATTTT.

The table lists this clonotype with many counts. This sequence joins TRBV7-2 and TRBJ1-5; D remains unclear. The CDR3 consists of 15 residues. CDR1 SGHTA and CDR2 FQGNSA come from the germline V gene. Between the trimmed V and J ends, which lost 0 bases and 0 bases, there was a span of 6 bases. The CDR3: CASSLAAGSNQPQHF. The CDR3 DNA is TGTGCCAGCAGCTTAGCGGCAGGTAGCAATCAGCCCCAGCATTTT.

This clonotype occurred once. This chain joins TRBV12-3 or TRBV12-4 and TRBJ1-5; tentative D call: TRBD1 (5 bases). Trimming shortened V by 8 bases and J by 4 bases, and 12 bases separated the two germline ends. This CDR3 contains 13 residues. In DNA, the CDR3 is TGTGCCAGCGGTCTGCAGGGTAATCAGCCCCAGCATTTT. Its translation: CASGLQGNQPQHF.

The table lists this clonotype with a count of one. The rearrangement joins TRBV6-4 to TRBJ1-5; D is undetermined. V lost 3 bases, J lost 4 bases, and 7 bases lay in between. Germline lookup yields CDR1 MRHNA and CDR2 SNTAGT. CDR3 length: 13 residues. The CDR3 nucleotides read TGTGCCAGCAGTGATGTTGAAAATCAGCCCCAGCATTTT. Its translation is CASSDVENQPQHF.

The chain couples TRBV2 to TRBJ2-3; the match to TRBD1 covers 8 bases. Germline CDR1 is SNHLY and CDR2 is FYNNEI. The CDR3 has 15 residues. The trim removed 6 bases at V and 0 bases at J, leaving 5 bases unmatched. The DNA of the CDR3 is TGTGCCAGCAGACGCACAGGGGGGAGCACAGATACGCAGTATTTT. Translation: CASRRTGGSTDTQYF. Complete variable domain (other parts from reference TRBV2 and TRBJ2-3): EPEVTQTPSHQVTQMGQEVILRCVPISNHLYFYWYRQILGQKVEFLVSFYNNEISEKSEIFDDQFSVERPDGSNFTLKIRSTKLEDSAMYFCASRRTGGSTDTQYFGPGTRLTVL.

This clonotype appeared a few times. This rearrangement joins TRBV29-1 to TRBJ2-1, with D unresolved. The CDR3 consists of 11 residues. Germline V CDR1 and CDR2: SQVTM, ANQGSEA. Trimming pared 4 bases from V and 1 base from J, leaving 2 bases between. The CDR3 reads CSVVSYNEQFF. Written as DNA, the CDR3 is TGCAGCGTTGTTTCCTACAATGAGCAGTTCTTC.

This clonotype was seen many times. V and J are TRBV6-2 or TRBV6-3 and TRBJ2-1; 9 nucleotides line up with TRBD2. V dropped 4 bases and J dropped 4; count of bases not matched to a gene: 5. The CDR3 contains 15 residues. CDR1 MNHEY and CDR2 SVGEGT come from the germline V gene. The CDR3: CASSLPTSGYNEQFF. The CDR3, as DNA: TGTGCCAGCAGTTTGCCCACTAGCGGGTACAATGAGCAGTTCTTC.

Remarks on this clonotype: Compared with germline, one end of the junction differs, possibly owing to a read error. The chain employs TRBV20-1 and TRBJ1-4; D possibly corresponds to TRBD1 (6 bases). This CDR3 spans 14 amino acids. Germline-derived CDR1 and CDR2 are DFQATT and SNEGSKA (reference sequence). The CDR3 loop reads CSARGRRGNGKLFF. The CDR3 DNA sequence: TGCAGTGCTAGAGGTCGGAGGGGGAATGGAAAACTGTTTTTT.

The chain employs TRBV4-3 and TRBJ2-5; a possible D gene is TRBD2 (6 bases). Germline loops: CDR1 LGHNA, CDR2 YSLEER. CDR3 length equals 14 residues. V lost 8 bases, J lost 2 bases, and 15 bases lay in between. The CDR3 nucleotides read TGCGCCAGCTCAACGGGCGGGGCTCAAGAGACCCAGTACTTC. Encoded protein: CASSTGGAQETQYF.

In this sample, this clonotype turned up many times. The chain combines TRBV3-1 with TRBJ2-7, with 12 bases identical to TRBD1. CDR1 and CDR2 from the germline V gene are LGHDT and YNNKEL (reference sequence). V gave up 1 base and J gave up 7 bases; unmatched junction bases: 8. There are 16 residues in the CDR3. The CDR3 sequence is CASSQVGGTGGREQYF. The CDR3 DNA reads TGTGCCAGCAGCCAAGTGGGTGGGACAGGGGGCAGGGAGCAGTACTTC.

This clonotype showed up many times. A single base separates this from a much larger clone, so it may be a read error. The chain is built from TRBV9 and TRBJ2-7; possibly TRBD2 for D (6 bases). The germline gives CDR1 SGDLS, CDR2 YYNGEE. The CDR3 loop spans 14 amino acids. In DNA form, the CDR3 reads TGTGCCAGCAGCGGGGGACTCCCGGGGGACGAGCAGTCCTTC. It is translated as CASSGGLPGDEQSF.

The V call is TRBV5-1, the J call TRBJ1-6; 10 bases are a match to TRBD1. From germline, CDR1 is SGHRS and CDR2 YFSETQ. The J segment lost 10 bases and the V segment lost 3 bases, leaving 7 bases of the junction unmatched. The CDR3 loop spans 15 amino acids. CDR3 sequence reads: CASSYSGTGVSPLHF. The CDR3 DNA sequence: TGCGCCAGCAGCTACTCCGGGACAGGGGTGTCACCCCTCCACTTT.

This clonotype was observed a single time. The V call is TRBV7-8, the J call TRBJ2-7, with 8 bases fitting TRBD1. Germline-derived CDR1 and CDR2 are SGHVS and FQNEAQ. The trim removed 9 bases at V and 2 bases at J, leaving 6 bases unmatched. The CDR3 sequence is 13 residues long. The CDR3 sequence is CARRQTGAYEQYF. The CDR3 nucleotides are TGTGCCAGGCGCCAGACAGGGGCCTACGAGCAGTACTTC. Full variable domain (missing parts from reference TRBV7-8 and TRBJ2-7): GAGVSQSPRYKVAKRGQDVALRCDPISGHVSLFWYQQALGQGPEFLTYFQNEAQLDKSGLPSDRFFAERPEGSVSTLKIQRTQQEDSAVYLCARRQTGAYEQYFGPGTRLTVT.

The V and J genes are TRBV6-1 and TRBJ2-2; D gene uncertain. With 1 base removed from V and 1 base from J, the gap between germline ends came to 10 bases. Germline CDR1 reads MNHNS; CDR2 reads SASEGT. The CDR3 totals 16 residues. As DNA, the CDR3 is TGTGCCAGCAGTGAAGTTAGGACGGAGAACACCGGGGAGCTGTTTTTT. This sequence encodes CASSEVRTENTGELFF.

The chain uses TRBV7-9 and TRBJ1-2; the match to TRBD1 covers 8 bases. Germline V gene sequence: CDR1 SEHNR, CDR2 FQNEAQ (reference sequence). The CDR3 sequence is 14 residues long. V dropped 5 bases and J dropped 5; count of bases not matched to a gene: 7. In DNA, the CDR3 is TGTGCCAGCAGCATAGACAGGGGACGGTATGGCTACACCTTC. Translated, it gives CASSIDRGRYGYTF.

This clonotype was seen many times. The CDR3 bases are TGTGCCACCTCCCGGGGGGCTAGCGGGGGGGGTGATGAGCAGTTCTTC. Its protein is CATSRGASGGGDEQFF. The V and J genes are TRBV15 and TRBJ2-1, with 12 bases identical to TRBD2. Unmatched junction bases numbered 13, after V lost 8 bases and J lost 8 bases. Germline V gives CDR1 LNHNV, CDR2 YYDKDF (reference sequence). This CDR3 is 16 amino acids long.

In its sample, this clonotype was seen many times. This chain links TRBV7-2 with TRBJ2-1; TRBD2 matches 10 bases. The germline gives CDR1 SGHTA, CDR2 FQGNSA. The ends lost 8 bases at V and 6 bases at J; junction bases unmatched: 10. The CDR3 runs to 15 residues. The CDR3 spells CASGHSGGAINEQFF. CDR3 sequence (DNA): TGTGCCAGCGGCCACAGCGGGGGGGCCATCAATGAGCAGTTCTTC.

The chain links TRBV2 to TRBJ2-6, with 7 nucleotides matching TRBD2. Trimming took 7 bases from V and 0 from J; bases not matched to a gene: 18. CDR3 length: 20 amino acids. Per the germline V gene, CDR1 is SNHLY and CDR2 is FYNNEI. CDR3 amino acids: CASTERGVPGLCSGANVLTF. CDR3 sequence (DNA): TGTGCCAGCACGGAGCGGGGAGTCCCCGGGCTGTGCTCTGGGGCCAACGTCCTGACTTTC.

Only one count was recorded for this clonotype. A read error may produce the germline difference seen at one junction end. V usage is TRBV7-2 and J usage is TRBJ2-7; 7 nucleotides align to TRBD1. The V gene's germline CDR1 is SGHTA and CDR2 FQGNSA. The CDR3 length is 16 residues. The CDR3 DNA sequence: TGTGCCGGCAGCTCCAGACAGGGAACCGGCTCCTACGAGCAGTACTTC. Protein sequence: CAGSSRQGTGSYEQYF.